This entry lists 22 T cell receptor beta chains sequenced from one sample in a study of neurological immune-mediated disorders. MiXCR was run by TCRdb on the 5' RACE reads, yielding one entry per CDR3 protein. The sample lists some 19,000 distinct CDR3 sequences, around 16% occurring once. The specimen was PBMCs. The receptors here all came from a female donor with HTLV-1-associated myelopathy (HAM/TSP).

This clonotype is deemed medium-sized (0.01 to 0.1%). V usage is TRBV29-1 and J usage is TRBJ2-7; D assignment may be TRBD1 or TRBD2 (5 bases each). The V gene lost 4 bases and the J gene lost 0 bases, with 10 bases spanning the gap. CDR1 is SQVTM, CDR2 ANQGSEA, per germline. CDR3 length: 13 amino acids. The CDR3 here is CSVARGGSYEQYF. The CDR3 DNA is TGCAGCGTTGCCCGGGGCGGCTCCTACGAGCAGTACTTC.

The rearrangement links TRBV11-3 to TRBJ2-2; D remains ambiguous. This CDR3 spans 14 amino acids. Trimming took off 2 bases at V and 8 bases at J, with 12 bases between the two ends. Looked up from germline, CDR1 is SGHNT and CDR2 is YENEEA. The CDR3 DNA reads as TGTGCCAGCAGCTTACTTAAGGGAACAGGGGAGCTGTTTTTT. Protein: CASSLLKGTGELFF. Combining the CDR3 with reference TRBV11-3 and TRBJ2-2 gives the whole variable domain EAGVVQSPRYKIIEKKQPVAFWCNPISGHNTLYWYLQNLGQGPELLIRYENEEAVDDSQLPKDRFSAERLKGVDSTLKIQPAELGDSAVYLCASSLLKGTGELFFGEGSRLTVL.

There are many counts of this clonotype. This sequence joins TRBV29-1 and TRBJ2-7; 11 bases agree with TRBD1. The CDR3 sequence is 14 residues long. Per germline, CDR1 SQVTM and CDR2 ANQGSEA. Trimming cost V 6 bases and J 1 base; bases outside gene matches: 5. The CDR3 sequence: CSVTGTGGSYEQYF. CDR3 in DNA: TGCAGCGTCACCGGGACAGGGGGGTCCTACGAGCAGTACTTC.

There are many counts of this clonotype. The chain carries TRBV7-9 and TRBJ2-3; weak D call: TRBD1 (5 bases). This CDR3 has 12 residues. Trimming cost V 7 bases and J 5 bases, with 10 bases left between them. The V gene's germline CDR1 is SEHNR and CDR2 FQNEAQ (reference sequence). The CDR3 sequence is CASNVGEDTQYF. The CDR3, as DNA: TGTGCCAGCAACGTAGGGGAAGATACGCAGTATTTT. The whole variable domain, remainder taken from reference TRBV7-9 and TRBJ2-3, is DTGVSQNPRHKITKRGQNVTFRCDPISEHNRLYWYRQTLGQGPEFLTYFQNEAQLEKSRLLSDRFSAERPKGSFSTLEIQRTEQGDSAMYLCASNVGEDTQYFGPGTRLTVL.

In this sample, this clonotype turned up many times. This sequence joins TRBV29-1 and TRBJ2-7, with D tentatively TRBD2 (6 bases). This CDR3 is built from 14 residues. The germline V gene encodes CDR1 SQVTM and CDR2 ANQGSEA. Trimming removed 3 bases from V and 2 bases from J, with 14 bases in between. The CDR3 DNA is TGCAGCGTTGAGTTACGGGAGAAGCCCTACGAGCAGTACTTC. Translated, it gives CSVELREKPYEQYF.

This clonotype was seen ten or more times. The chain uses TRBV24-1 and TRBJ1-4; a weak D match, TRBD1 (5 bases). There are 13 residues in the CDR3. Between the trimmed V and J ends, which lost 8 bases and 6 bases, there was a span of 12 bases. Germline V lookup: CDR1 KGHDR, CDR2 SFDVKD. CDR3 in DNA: TGTGCCACCAACGGAGGGGCGGATGAAAAACTGTTTTTT. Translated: CATNGGADEKLFF.

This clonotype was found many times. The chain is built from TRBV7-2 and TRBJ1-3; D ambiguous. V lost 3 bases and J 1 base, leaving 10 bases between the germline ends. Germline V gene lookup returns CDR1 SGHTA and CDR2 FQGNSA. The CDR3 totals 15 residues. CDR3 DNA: TGTGCCAGCAGCTTGTCCGTCCAATCTGGAAACACCATATATTTT. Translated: CASSLSVQSGNTIYF.

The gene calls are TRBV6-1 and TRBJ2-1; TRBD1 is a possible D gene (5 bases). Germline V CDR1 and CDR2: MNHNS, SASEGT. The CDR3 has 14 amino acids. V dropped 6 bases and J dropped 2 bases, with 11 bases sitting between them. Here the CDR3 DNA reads TGTGCCAGCAGGATGCAGGGTCCCTACAATGAGCAGTTCTTC. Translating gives CASRMQGPYNEQFF.

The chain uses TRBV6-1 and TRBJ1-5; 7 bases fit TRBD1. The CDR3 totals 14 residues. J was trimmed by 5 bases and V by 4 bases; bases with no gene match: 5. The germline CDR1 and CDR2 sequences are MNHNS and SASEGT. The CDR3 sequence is CASSVTGDDQPQHF. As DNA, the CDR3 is TGTGCCAGCAGTGTTACAGGGGACGATCAGCCCCAGCATTTT.

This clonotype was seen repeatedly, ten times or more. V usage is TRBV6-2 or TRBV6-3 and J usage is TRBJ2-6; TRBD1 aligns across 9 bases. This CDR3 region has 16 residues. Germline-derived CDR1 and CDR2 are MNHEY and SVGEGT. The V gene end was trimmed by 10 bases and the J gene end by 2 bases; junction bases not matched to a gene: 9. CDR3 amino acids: CATLGDRAPGANVLTF. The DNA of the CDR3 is TGTGCCACCCTCGGGGACAGGGCACCTGGGGCCAACGTCCTGACTTTC.

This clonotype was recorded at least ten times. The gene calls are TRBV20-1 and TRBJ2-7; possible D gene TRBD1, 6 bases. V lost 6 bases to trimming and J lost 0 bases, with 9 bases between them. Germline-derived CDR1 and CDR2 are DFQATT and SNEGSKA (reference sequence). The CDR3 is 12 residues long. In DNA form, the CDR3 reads TGCAGTGCCGGACAGAGCTCCTACGAGCAGTACTTC. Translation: CSAGQSSYEQYF.

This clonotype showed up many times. The CDR3 nucleotides are TGTGCCAGCAGCTTACAGGGACAGGGAGGGGAAAAACTGTTTTTT. The encoded protein is CASSLQGQGGEKLFF. The chain has TRBV7-9 and TRBJ1-4; 9 bases agree with TRBD1. V lost 2 bases to trimming and J lost 8 bases; unmatched junction nucleotides: 6. The CDR3 has 15 residues. Germline V gives CDR1 SEHNR, CDR2 FQNEAQ (reference sequence).

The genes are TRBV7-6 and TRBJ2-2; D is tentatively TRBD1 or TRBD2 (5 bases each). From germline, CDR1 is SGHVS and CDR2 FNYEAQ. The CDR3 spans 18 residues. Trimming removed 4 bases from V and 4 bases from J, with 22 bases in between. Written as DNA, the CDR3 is TGTGCCAGCAGCTCTCAGGGACGGCGCGCGACTATCACCGGGGAGCTGTTTTTT. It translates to CASSSQGRRATITGELFF.

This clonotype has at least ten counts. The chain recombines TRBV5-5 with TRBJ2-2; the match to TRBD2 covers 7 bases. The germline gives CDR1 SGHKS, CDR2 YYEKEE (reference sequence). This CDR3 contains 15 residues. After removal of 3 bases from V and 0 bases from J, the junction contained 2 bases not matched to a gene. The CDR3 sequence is CASSYSGTNTGELFF. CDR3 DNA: TGTGCCAGCAGCTACAGCGGGACGAACACCGGGGAGCTGTTTTTT.

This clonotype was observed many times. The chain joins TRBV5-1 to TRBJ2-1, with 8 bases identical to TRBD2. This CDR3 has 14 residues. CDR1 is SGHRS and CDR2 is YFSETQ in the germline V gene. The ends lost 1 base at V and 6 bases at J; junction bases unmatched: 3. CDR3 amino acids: CASSLNSGTNEQFF. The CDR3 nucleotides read TGCGCCAGCAGCTTGAATAGCGGGACCAATGAGCAGTTCTTC.

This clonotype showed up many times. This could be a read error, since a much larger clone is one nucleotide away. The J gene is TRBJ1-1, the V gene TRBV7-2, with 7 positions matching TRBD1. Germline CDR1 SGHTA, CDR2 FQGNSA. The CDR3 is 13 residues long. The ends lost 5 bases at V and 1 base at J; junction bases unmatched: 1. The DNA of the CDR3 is TGTGCCAGCAGCCGACAGGGGAACACTGAAGCTTTCTTT. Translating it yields CASSRQGNTEAFF.

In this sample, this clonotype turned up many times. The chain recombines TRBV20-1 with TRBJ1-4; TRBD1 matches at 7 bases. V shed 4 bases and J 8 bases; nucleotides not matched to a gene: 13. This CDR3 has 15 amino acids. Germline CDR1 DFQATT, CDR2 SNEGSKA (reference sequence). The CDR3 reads CSAKGATGVGEKLFF. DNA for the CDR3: TGCAGTGCTAAAGGAGCTACAGGGGTCGGCGAAAAACTGTTTTTT.

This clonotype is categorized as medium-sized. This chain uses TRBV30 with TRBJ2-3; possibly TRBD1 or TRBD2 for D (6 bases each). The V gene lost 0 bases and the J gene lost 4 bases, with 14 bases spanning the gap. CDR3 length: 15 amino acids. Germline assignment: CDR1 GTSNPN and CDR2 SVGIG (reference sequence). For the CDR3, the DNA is TGTGCCTGGAGTGTACAAGGAGGGGGTGCAGATACGCAGTATTTT. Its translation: CAWSVQGGGADTQYF. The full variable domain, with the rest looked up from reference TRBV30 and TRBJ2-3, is SQTIHQWPATLVQPVGSPLSLECTVEGTSNPNLYWYRQAAGRGLQLLFYSVGIGQISSEVPQNLSASRPQDRQFILSSKKLLLSDSGFYLCAWSVQGGGADTQYFGPGTRLTVL.

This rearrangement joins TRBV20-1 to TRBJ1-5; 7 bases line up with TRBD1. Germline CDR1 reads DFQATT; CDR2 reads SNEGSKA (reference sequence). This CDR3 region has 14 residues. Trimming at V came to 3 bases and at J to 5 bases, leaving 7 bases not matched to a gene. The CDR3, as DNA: TGCAGTGCTAGGGAGGGGGCGATATATCAGCCCCAGCATTTT. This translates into CSAREGAIYQPQHF.

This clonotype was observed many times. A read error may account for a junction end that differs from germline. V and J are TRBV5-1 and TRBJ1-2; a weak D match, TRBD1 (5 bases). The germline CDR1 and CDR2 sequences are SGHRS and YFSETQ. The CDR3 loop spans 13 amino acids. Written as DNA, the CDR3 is TGCGCCAGCCGCTTACGGACAAAGAATGGCTACACCTTC. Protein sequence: CASRLRTKNGYTF.

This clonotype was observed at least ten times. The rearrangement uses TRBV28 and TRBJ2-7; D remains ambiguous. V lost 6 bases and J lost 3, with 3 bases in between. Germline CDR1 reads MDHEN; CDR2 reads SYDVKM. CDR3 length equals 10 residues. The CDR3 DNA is TGTGCCAGCAGCAACTACGAGCAGTACTTC. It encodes CASSNYEQYF.

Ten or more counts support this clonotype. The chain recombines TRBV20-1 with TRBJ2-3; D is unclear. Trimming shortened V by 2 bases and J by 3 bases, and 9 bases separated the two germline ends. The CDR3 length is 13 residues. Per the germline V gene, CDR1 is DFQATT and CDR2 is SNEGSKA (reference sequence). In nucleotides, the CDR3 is TGCAGTGCTAGACAGACGGCGACAGATACGCAGTATTTT. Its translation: CSARQTATDTQYF.